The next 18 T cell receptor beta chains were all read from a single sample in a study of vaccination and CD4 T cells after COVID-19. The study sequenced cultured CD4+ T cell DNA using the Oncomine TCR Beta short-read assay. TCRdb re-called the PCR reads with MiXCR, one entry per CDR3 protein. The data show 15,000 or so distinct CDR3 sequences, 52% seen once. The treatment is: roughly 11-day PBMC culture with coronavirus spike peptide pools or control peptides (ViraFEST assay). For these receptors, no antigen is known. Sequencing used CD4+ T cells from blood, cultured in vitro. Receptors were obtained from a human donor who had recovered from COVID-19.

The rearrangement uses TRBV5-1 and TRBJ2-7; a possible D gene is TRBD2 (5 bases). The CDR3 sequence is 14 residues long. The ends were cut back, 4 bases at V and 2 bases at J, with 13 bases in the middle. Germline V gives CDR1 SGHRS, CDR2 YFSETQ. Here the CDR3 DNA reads TGCGCCAGCAGCGCGGGCCTAGCAACCTACGAGCAGTACTTC. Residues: CASSAGLATYEQYF.

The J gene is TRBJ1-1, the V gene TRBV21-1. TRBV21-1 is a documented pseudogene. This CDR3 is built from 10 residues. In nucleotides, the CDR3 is TGTGCCAGCGGTGGCACTGAAGCTTTCTTT. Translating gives CASGGTEAFF.

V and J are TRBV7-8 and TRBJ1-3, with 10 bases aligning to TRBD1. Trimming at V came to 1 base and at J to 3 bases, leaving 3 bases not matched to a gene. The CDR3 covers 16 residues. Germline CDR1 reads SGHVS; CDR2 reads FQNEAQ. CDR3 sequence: CASSLVGQGVGNTIYF. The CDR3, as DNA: TGTGCCAGCAGCTTAGTCGGACAGGGGGTTGGAAACACCATATATTTT. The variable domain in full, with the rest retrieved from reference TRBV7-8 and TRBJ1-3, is GAGVSQSPRYKVAKRGQDVALRCDPISGHVSLFWYQQALGQGPEFLTYFQNEAQLDKSGLPSDRFFAERPEGSVSTLKIQRTQQEDSAVYLCASSLVGQGVGNTIYFGEGSWLTVV.

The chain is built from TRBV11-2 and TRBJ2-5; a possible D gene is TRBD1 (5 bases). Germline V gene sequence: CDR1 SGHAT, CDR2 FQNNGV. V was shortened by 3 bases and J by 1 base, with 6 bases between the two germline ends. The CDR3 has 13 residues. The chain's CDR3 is CASSFDSQETQYF. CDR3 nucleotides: TGTGCCAGCAGCTTCGACAGCCAAGAGACCCAGTACTTC. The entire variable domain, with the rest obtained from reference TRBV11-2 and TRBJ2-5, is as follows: EAGVAQSPRYKIIEKRQSVAFWCNPISGHATLYWYQQILGQGPKLLIQFQNNGVVDDSQLPKDRFSAERLKGVDSTLKIQPAKLEDSAVYLCASSFDSQETQYFGPGTRLLVL.

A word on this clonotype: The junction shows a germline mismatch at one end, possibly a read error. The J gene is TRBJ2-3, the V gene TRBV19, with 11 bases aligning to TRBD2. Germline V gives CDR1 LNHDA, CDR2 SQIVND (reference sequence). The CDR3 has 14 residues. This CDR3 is CVSSAGTSGNTQYF. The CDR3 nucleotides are TGTGTCAGTAGTGCCGGGACTAGCGGCAATACGCAGTATTTT.

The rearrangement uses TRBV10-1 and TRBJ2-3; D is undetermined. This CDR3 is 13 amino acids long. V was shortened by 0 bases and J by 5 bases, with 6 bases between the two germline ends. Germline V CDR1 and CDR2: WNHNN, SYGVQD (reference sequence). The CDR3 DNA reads TGCGCCAGCAGTGAGTCAACGGGAGATACGCAGTATTTT. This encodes CASSESTGDTQYF.

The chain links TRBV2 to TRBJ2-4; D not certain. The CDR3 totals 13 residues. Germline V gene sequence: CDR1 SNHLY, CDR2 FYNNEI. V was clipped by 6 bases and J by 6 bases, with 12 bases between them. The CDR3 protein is CASRGLSTNIQYF. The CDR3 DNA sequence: TGTGCCAGCAGGGGCTTATCGACAAACATTCAGTACTTC.

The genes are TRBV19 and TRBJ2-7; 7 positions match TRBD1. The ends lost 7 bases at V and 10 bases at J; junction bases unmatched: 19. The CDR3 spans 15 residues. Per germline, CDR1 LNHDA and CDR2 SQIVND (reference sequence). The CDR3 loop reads CASTQTGPGSRRQYF. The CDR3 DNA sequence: TGTGCCAGTACCCAGACAGGGCCCGGCAGCCGACGCCAGTACTTC.

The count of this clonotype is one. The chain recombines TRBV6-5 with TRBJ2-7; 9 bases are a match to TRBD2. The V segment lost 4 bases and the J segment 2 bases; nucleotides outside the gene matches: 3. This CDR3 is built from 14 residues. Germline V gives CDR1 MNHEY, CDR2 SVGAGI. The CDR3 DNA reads TGTGCCAGCAGTTCTAGCGGGATAGCCTACGAGCAGTACTTC. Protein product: CASSSSGIAYEQYF.

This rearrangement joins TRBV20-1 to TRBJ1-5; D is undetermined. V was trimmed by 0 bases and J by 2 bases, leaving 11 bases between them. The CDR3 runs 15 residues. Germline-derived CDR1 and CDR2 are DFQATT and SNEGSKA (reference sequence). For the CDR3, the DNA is TGCAGTGCTAGAGATGAGGGAAGGGGCAATCAGCCCCAGCATTTT. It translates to CSARDEGRGNQPQHF.

The CDR3 nucleotides read TGTGCCAGCACCTCAGGGGCCCACACCGGGGAGCTGTTTTTT. As protein: CASTSGAHTGELFF. The chain links TRBV7-3 to TRBJ2-2; TRBD1 might be the D (6 bases). Between the trimmed V and J ends, which lost 7 bases and 3 bases, there was a span of 12 bases. Germline CDR1 and CDR2: SGHTA and FQGTGA. The CDR3 is made up of 14 amino acids.

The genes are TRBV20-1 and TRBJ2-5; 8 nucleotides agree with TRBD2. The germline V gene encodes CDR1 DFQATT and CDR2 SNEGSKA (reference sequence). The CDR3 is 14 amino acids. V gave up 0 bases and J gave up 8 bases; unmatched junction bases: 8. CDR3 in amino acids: CSARDSSGAETQYF. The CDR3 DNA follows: TGCAGTGCTAGAGATAGTAGCGGGGCAGAAACCCAGTACTTC.

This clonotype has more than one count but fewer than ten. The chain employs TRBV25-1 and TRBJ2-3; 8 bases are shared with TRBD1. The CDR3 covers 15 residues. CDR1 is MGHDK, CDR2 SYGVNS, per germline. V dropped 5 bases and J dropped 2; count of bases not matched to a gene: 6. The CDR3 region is CASSFGQGYTDTQYF. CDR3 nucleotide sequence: TGTGCCAGCAGTTTCGGACAGGGATACACAGATACGCAGTATTTT.

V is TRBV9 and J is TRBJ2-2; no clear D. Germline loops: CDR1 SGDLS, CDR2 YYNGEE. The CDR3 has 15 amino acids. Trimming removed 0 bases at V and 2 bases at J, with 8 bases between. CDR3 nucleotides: TGTGCCAGCAGCGTAGTTGGGGAAAACACCGGGGAGCTGTTTTTT. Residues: CASSVVGENTGELFF.

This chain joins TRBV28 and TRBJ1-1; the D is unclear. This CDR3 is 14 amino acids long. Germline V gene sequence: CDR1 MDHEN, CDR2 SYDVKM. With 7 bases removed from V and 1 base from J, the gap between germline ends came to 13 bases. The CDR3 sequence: CASNENSPNTEAFF. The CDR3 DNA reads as TGTGCCAGCAATGAGAACAGCCCGAACACTGAAGCTTTCTTT.

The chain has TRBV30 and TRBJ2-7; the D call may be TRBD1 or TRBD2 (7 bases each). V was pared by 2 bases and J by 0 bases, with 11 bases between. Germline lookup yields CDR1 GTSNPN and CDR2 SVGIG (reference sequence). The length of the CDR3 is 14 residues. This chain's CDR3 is CAWSPGGDSYEQYF. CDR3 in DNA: TGTGCCTGGAGTCCAGGGGGGGACTCCTACGAGCAGTACTTC.

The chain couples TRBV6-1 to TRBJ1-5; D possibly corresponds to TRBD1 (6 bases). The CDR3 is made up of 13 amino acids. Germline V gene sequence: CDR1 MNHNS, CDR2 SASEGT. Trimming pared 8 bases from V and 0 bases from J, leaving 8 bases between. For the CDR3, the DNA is TGTGCCAGCTCAGGGGATAGCAATCAGCCCCAGCATTTT. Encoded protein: CASSGDSNQPQHF.

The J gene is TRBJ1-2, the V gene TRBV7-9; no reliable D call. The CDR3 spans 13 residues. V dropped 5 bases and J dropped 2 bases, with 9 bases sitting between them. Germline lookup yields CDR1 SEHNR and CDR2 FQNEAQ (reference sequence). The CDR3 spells CASSRTGNYGYTF. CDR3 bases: TGTGCCAGCAGCCGGACGGGAAACTATGGCTACACCTTC.